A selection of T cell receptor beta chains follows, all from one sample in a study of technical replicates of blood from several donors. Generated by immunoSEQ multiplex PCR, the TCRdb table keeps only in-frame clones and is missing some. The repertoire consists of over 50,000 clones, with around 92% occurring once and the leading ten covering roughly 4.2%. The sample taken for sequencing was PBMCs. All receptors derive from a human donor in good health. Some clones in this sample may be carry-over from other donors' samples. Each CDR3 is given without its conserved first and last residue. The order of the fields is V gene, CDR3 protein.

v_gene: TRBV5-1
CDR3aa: ASSINSGVGADTQY

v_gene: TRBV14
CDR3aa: ASRPPTGARNTEAF

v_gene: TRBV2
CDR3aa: ASSRGERETQY

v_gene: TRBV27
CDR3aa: ASNYNDSNNEQF

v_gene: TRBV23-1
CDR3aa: ASRRDRGKAGNQPQH

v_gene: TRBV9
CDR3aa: ASSVQGGDEKLF

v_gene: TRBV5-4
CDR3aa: ASSPAVTSGRLSYEQY

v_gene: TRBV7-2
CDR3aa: ASSIDRGGSTEAF

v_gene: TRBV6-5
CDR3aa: ASRPTGIGNQPQH

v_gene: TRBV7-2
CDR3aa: ASSYNRAGTEAF

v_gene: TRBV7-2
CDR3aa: ASSLRGGGRLNEDTQY

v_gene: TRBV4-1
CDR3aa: ASSQDSFQETQY